Below are 16 T cell receptor beta chains sequenced from a single sample in a study of tumour-infiltrating T cells in Burkitt lymphoma. Generated by immunoSEQ multiplex PCR, the TCRdb table keeps only in-frame clones and is missing some. The sample lists several thousand clones; around 70% were seen once. Sequenced sample: tumor tissue. These receptor sequences come from a human donor with diffuse large B-cell lymphoma.

This chain joins TRBV6-1 and TRBJ1-5; the match to TRBD1 covers 7 bases. The J segment lost 0 bases and the V segment lost 4 bases, leaving 3 bases of the junction unmatched. The CDR3 consists of 15 residues. CDR1 and CDR2 from the germline V gene are MNHNS and SASEGT. In nucleotides, the CDR3 is TGTGCCAGCAGTGGACAGGGATATAGCAATCAGCCCCAGCATTTT. As protein: CASSGQGYSNQPQHF.

The gene calls are TRBV18 and TRBJ2-4, with D possibly matching TRBD1 (6 bases). The CDR3 spans 12 residues. V was shortened by 1 base and J by 8 bases, with 6 bases between the two germline ends. Per the germline V gene, CDR1 is KGHSH and CDR2 is LQKENI. CDR3 DNA sequence: TGTGCCAGCTCACCACAGGGGGACATTCAGTACTTC. This encodes CASSPQGDIQYF.

J is TRBJ1-4 and V is TRBV19, with D unclear. The CDR3 loop spans 12 amino acids. The V end was cut by 5 bases, the J end by 11 bases, with 12 bases between. The germline gives CDR1 LNHDA, CDR2 SQIVND (reference sequence). The DNA of the CDR3 is TGTGCCAGTAGTGAACCACAGAGGAAACTGTTTTTT. It yields the protein CASSEPQRKLFF.

The chain joins TRBV25-1 to TRBJ2-3, with 8 positions matching TRBD2. Germline V CDR1 and CDR2: MGHDK, SYGVNS. The CDR3 sequence is 16 residues long. The junction had 7 bases not matched to a gene; V was cut back by 1 base and J by 4 bases. CDR3 loop: CASSEFRAGVADTQYF. The CDR3 DNA reads as TGTGCCAGCAGTGAATTTCGAGCGGGGGTGGCAGATACGCAGTATTTT.

This chain connects TRBV5-1 to TRBJ1-2, with D possibly matching TRBD1 (5 bases). CDR3 length equals 15 residues. The germline V and J ends were trimmed by 4 bases and 5 bases, with 18 bases remaining between them. CDR1 and CDR2 (germline): SGHRS, YFSETQ. The CDR3 DNA reads as TGCGCCAGCAGCGGGGGGACTTCGGAATCGTATGGCTACACCTTC. Its protein product is CASSGGTSESYGYTF.

The chain links TRBV27 to TRBJ2-5; TRBD1 agrees at 7 bases. From germline, CDR1 is MNHEY and CDR2 SMNVEV (reference sequence). Trimming cost V 6 bases and J 2 bases; bases outside gene matches: 6. The CDR3 sequence is 14 residues long. The chain's CDR3 is CASRRQGTQETQYF. CDR3 bases: TGTGCCAGCAGAAGACAGGGCACGCAAGAGACCCAGTACTTC.

This sequence joins TRBV18 and TRBJ1-1; D unclear. CDR1 and CDR2 from the germline V gene are KGHSH and LQKENI. The CDR3 has 13 amino acids. V was trimmed by 3 bases and J by 7 bases, leaving 12 bases between them. The CDR3 nucleotides are TGTGCCAGCTCACCGTCGGGTGCCGTTGAAGCTTTCTTT. Its protein product is CASSPSGAVEAFF.

The chain carries TRBV19 and TRBJ2-1; TRBD2 matches 7 bases. The germline V gene encodes CDR1 LNHDA and CDR2 SQIVND (reference sequence). The CDR3 has 15 residues. V dropped 7 bases and J dropped 10; count of bases not matched to a gene: 16. In DNA, the CDR3 is TGTGCCAGTACGAGGGCGGGGGAAGGATTACGGGAGCAGTTCTTC. It yields the protein CASTRAGEGLREQFF.

The rearrangement joins TRBV4-3 to TRBJ1-1; D unclear. This CDR3 has 15 residues. CDR1 and CDR2 (germline): LGHNA, YSLEER. Trimming left V 3 bases short and J 1 base short, with 12 bases between. CDR3 nucleotides: TGCGCCAGCAGCCATTCAAACAGCCCGAACACTGAAGCTTTCTTT. Translating it yields CASSHSNSPNTEAFF.

In its sample, this clone was seen a few times. V is TRBV19 and J is TRBJ1-2; 8 nucleotides align to TRBD1. The ends lost 5 bases at V and 8 bases at J; junction bases unmatched: 1. Germline V gene data show CDR1 as LNHDA and CDR2 as SQIVND (reference sequence). The CDR3 extends over 11 amino acids. The CDR3 sequence is CASSSGGGYTF. DNA of the CDR3: TGTGCCAGTAGTTCAGGGGGCGGCTACACCTTC. Full variable domain (missing parts from reference TRBV19 and TRBJ1-2): DGGITQSPKYLFRKEGQNVTLSCEQNLNHDAMYWYRQDPGQGLRLIYYSQIVNDFQKGDIAEGYSVSREKKESFPLTVTSAQKNPTAFYLCASSSGGGYTFGSGTRLTVV.

About this clone: Given a much more abundant clone one base away, this may be a read error. In the same sample, other DNA sequences code for this CDR3. This chain links TRBV5-1 with TRBJ2-5; 8 bases are a match to TRBD1. Germline-derived CDR1 and CDR2 are SGHRS and YFSETQ. The CDR3 spans 16 residues. With 2 bases clipped from V and 7 bases from J, the junction kept 13 bases outside the gene matches. CDR3 protein: CASSLASGGWVGTQYF. The CDR3 DNA reads as TGCGCCAGCAGCTTAGCCTCAGGGGGCTGGGTGGGGACCCAGTACTTC. Full variable domain (missing parts from reference TRBV5-1 and TRBJ2-5): KAGVTQTPRYLIKTRGQQVTLSCSPISGHRSVSWYQQTPGQGLQFLFEYFSETQRNKGNFPGRFSGRQFSNSRSEMNVSTLELGDSALYLCASSLASGGWVGTQYFGPGTRLLVL.

This clone showed up just a few times. V is TRBV10-3 and J is TRBJ1-2, with D uncertain. The germline gives CDR1 ENHRY, CDR2 SYGVKD. The CDR3 runs 14 residues. Between the trimmed V and J ends, which lost 0 bases and 7 bases, there was a span of 12 bases. Written as DNA, the CDR3 is TGTGCCATCAGTGAGTCCCAGACCTGGGCTGGCTACACCTTC. Translating it yields CAISESQTWAGYTF.

The chain joins TRBV7-8 to TRBJ1-1; D uncertain. This CDR3 contains 12 residues. Germline V CDR1 and CDR2: SGHVS, FQNEAQ. V was clipped by 3 bases and J by 7 bases, with 9 bases between them. The CDR3, as DNA: TGTGCCAGCAGCTTGAGGCGGAGTGAAGCTTTCTTT. This sequence encodes CASSLRRSEAFF.

This chain links TRBV7-9 with TRBJ1-1; tentatively, D is TRBD1 (6 bases). Trimming cost V 3 bases and J 1 base, with 15 bases left between them. This CDR3 spans 16 amino acids. Germline V gives CDR1 SEHNR, CDR2 FQNEAQ (reference sequence). CDR3 nucleotide sequence: TGTGCCAGCAGCTTCTATACGCAGGGGTCGAACACTGAAGCTTTCTTT. Translation: CASSFYTQGSNTEAFF.

This chain connects TRBV5-1 to TRBJ1-6; 7 nucleotides line up with TRBD1. The CDR3 is made up of 16 amino acids. CDR1 is SGHRS and CDR2 is YFSETQ in the germline V gene. After removal of 4 bases from V and 7 bases from J, the junction contained 11 bases not matched to a gene. The CDR3 loop is CASSALTGSLNSPLHF. In DNA form, the CDR3 reads TGCGCCAGCAGCGCGCTGACAGGGTCCCTAAATTCACCCCTCCACTTT.

This chain uses TRBV9 with TRBJ2-1; 8 bases fit TRBD2. Germline CDR1 is SGDLS and CDR2 is YYNGEE. This CDR3 comprises 15 residues. V gave up 0 bases and J gave up 6 bases; unmatched junction bases: 5. The CDR3 spells CASSVASRGANEQFF. In nucleotides, the CDR3 is TGTGCCAGCAGCGTAGCTTCGCGGGGGGCCAATGAGCAGTTCTTC.